What follows is one T cell receptor (beta chain) and its context. Its antigen has not been determined. Base qualities were left out, and no much larger clone turns up one base away. The data stem from a study of T cell repertoires in urothelial bladder cancer (dated by TCRdb to the late 2010s). In terms of the full investigation: Clinical stages of the 12 resected lesions were three cT0, three cTa, three cT1 and three cT2 or greater. In the study, clonality of the TCR repertoire in bladder tumors was compared against clonality in benign bladder inflammation. About 13 resected bladder lesions, consisting of urothelial carcinoma (UC+) and benign (UC-) specimens, were examined. Around eleven patients with bladder lesions who were undergoing transurethral resection were prospectively identified. The paper as a whole reports these results and caveats: In carcinoma specimens, up to 17% of infiltrating lymphocytes were accounted for by a single T-cell clone, compared with more than 1.5% in benign specimens. Median tumor infiltrating lymphocyte percentage was approximately 1.9% in carcinoma specimens and approximately 13% in benign specimens. Urothelial carcinoma specimens had a median of 5,569 T cells, fewer than the median of around 26,000 seen in benign specimens.

The immunoSEQ assay was used to sequence the CDR3 region of the TCR beta chain. The paper's processing steps were these. T-cell fraction, clonal dominance and maximum TCR clone frequency were calculated for each specimen. Entries here come from immuneACCESS through TCRdb and include only in-frame sequences with V and J called. Some clones fail to appear in such tables; in the studies checked, an unresolved V gene covers under half of the shortfall, and the cause of the remainder is unknown. V, J and clone size are taken as reported in that table, and D and trimming were inferred from the DNA itself. The sample has over a thousand clones on record, approximately 70% of them singletons. Jointly, the top ten make up 29% of the sample. The germline V gene specifies MGHDK as CDR1 and SYGVNS as CDR2. Measured from the cysteine to the phenylalanine, the CDR3 is 16 residues long. Only the CDR3 region is kept as DNA, spanning 48 bases read in frame from base 1. For this chain, trimming is 6 bases at the V end and 1 base at the J end, and the number of junction bases without a gene match is 10.

At transurethral resection, specimens of the bladder lesions were collected and then stored at -80C. DNA was isolated from the bladder specimens obtained at transurethral resection. The rearranged segments are TRBV25-1 and TRBJ2-7; TRBD1 fits 9 bases in the junction. Sequencing was done on a sample of tumor-infiltrating cells from bladder cancer. The receptor was isolated from a human donor with urothelial carcinoma. The DNA sequence is given as TGTGCCAGCAGAGAAATTCCGGGACAGGGTTCCTACGAGCAGTACTTC. Translation gives CASREIPGQGSYEQYF.